This T cell receptor beta chain derives from a study of blood T cell repertoires in COVID-19 (dated by TCRdb to about 2020). Background on the whole study: Samples covering the acute and convalescent phases of COVID-19 were provided by collaborators in the United States, Italy and Spain. The material from the prospective study consisted of cDNA or gDNA derived from T cells, B-cell-depleted T cells, or PBMCs. The dataset comprised deeply sampled blood TCRbeta repertoires from subjects exposed to, actively infected with, or recovered from COVID-19. A freely available public database, intended as a resource for researchers studying the immune response to SARS-CoV-2, is where the repertoires were released. The samples were drawn from two sources: the first 160 participants of the ongoing ImmuneRACE study, and fewer than 1,500 subjects contributed by 6 global collaborators. Sample metadata almost always included a de-identified subject ID, COVID-19 status, age in years and sex. Where available, HLA class I and class II types were obtained from metadata supplied by the sample provider rather than from assay-based typing.

The immunoSEQ Assay, a bias-controlled multiplex PCR, was used to amplify TCRbeta CDR3 regions from genomic DNA. The paper's processing steps were these. Within the assay, amplification of reference gene primers was used to estimate how many nucleated cells each sample contained. Sequence reads were collapsed and filtered to measure the absolute abundance of every unique TCRbeta CDR3 rearrangement. Productive Simpson clonality was computed per sample as the square root of Simpson's diversity index over productive rearrangements. The clones in this table, taken by TCRdb from immuneACCESS, are in-frame only. Not every clone is retained; where verified, under half of the shortfall comes from an unresolved V gene, and the cause of the rest is unknown. That table supplies the V and J calls and clone size; D and trimming were determined from the DNA. In this sample the table shows around 250,000 clones, 70% to 90% of which occur a single time. The ten largest clones take up 1.5% to 2% of the sample.

Summary of the overall study and its limitations: Clinical and demographic metadata were provided uncurated, with the amount varying by source and participant.

CDR1 SGHDT and CDR2 YYEEEE were looked up in the germline V gene. The CDR3 sequence holds 12 residues, the cysteine and phenylalanine included. Only the CDR3 DNA stays, 36 bases, in frame from base 1. The junction carries 13 bases between V and J, which are trimmed by 6 bases and 7 bases respectively. Enrolling through a virtual design, the prospective study's participants ranged in age from roughly 18 to 89 years and lived across about two dozen United States geographic areas. Cohort assignment in the prospective study relied on participant-reported clinical history from a screening survey and a study questionnaire. Recovered participants in ImmuneRACE Cohort 3 were defined by two consecutive negative NP/OP PCR tests, clearance by a healthcare professional, or resolution of symptoms. Mobile phlebotomists in the prospective study collected whole blood, serum and a nasopharyngeal or oropharyngeal swab from every participant. Prospective study participants could optionally give additional blood draws and questionnaires over an approximately 2-month period. Before DNA extraction, blood samples from the prospective study were shipped at room temperature or frozen.

A word on this clone: It lacks a known antigen. No clone much larger than this one lies a single base away; base qualities are absent.

This sequence was found in a woman between 50 and 59 years old who had recovered from COVID-19. Source material: PBMCs or T cells enriched from blood (not recorded which). This chain joins TRBV5-6 to TRBJ1-1, and possibly TRBD1, on 5 matching bases. In nucleotides, the sequence is TGTGCCAGCACCCTGATGGGGGGTGAAGCTTTCTTT. Translation gives CASTLMGGEAFF.